This T cell receptor (beta chain) was recovered during a study of T cell clusters in autoimmune cytopenias. TRB rearrangements were amplified by touch-down multiplex PCR with mixed TRB-A/B primers. No DNA is given; TCRdb re-called the multiplex PCR reads and lists each CDR3 protein once. This table holds some 7,200 distinct CDR3 sequences. Study findings and constraints: A dominant lymphoma-associated repertoire apparently masked the cluster-lack signature in secondary cytopenia versus chronic lymphocytic leukemia.

CDR1 and CDR2 from the germline V gene are PRHDT and FYEKMQ (reference sequence). This CDR3 has 13 amino acids. TRB was amplified from approximately 230 ng of peripheral blood genomic DNA per sample. This clonotype is classed as medium-sized by frequency. The antigen remains undetermined. In addition, the sample was reused for a study of T cell repertoires in aging, cancer and after chemotherapy. That paper adds: Untreated cancer patients had significantly lower blood TCR diversity than age-matched healthy donors. Across the chemotherapy interval, each cancer cohort showed higher median generation probability, suggesting thymic rebound.

Sequencing was done on a sample of peripheral blood. The clonotype was recovered from a human donor in good health. The chain couples TRBV13 to TRBJ2-3. The chain's CDR3 is CASSSRNLHTQYF.